The rows below give T cell receptor beta chains drawn from one sample of a study of OX40 agonist ivuxolimab in advanced cancers. The protocol was immunoSEQ multiplex PCR, while the TCRdb copy is restricted to in-frame clones and leaves out a portion. The sample records 20,000 to 25,000 clones, 85% being singletons. The material was CD4+ or CD8+ T cells sorted from blood, obtained in a trial of the OX40 agonist ivuxolimab. The receptors come from an adult with an advanced solid tumor such as melanoma, head and neck, liver or kidney cancer. The CDR3 runs from the conserved cysteine through the conserved F or W. D genes are given only for firm matches. Clone sizes are given selectively: once, few, many, or a class where the clone is expanded.

j_call	v_call	clone_size	d_call	cdr3_aa	cdr3_nt
TRBJ2-2	TRBV11-3	-	-	CASSFAGELFF	TGTGCCAGCAGCTTCGCCGGGGAGCTGTTTTTT
TRBJ2-1	TRBV25-1	-	TRBD1	CASSTTGIRGDEQFF	TGTGCCAGCAGTACGACAGGGATCCGGGGCGATGAGCAGTTCTTC
TRBJ2-1	TRBV2	-	TRBD2	CASSMRLADPSYNEQFF	TGTGCCAGCAGTATGAGACTAGCGGATCCCTCCTACAATGAGCAGTTCTTC
TRBJ2-2	TRBV7-9	-	-	CASSLPVGNTGELFF	TGTGCCAGCAGCTTACCCGTGGGGAACACCGGGGAGCTGTTTTTT
TRBJ2-7	TRBV6-5	-	TRBD2	CASSYTPGRDEQYF	TGTGCCAGCAGTTACACCCCAGGGAGGGACGAGCAGTACTTC
TRBJ1-1	TRBV6-6	few	-	CANQGTEGTEAFF	TGTGCCAATCAGGGAACTGAAGGGACTGAAGCTTTCTTT
TRBJ2-7	TRBV28	once	-	CEGVSSYEQYF	TGTGAGGGGGTTAGCTCCTACGAGCAGTACTTC
TRBJ2-5	TRBV27	-	TRBD2	CASSLTGGEETQYF	TGTGCCAGCAGTTTAACCGGGGGGGAAGAGACCCAGTACTTC
TRBJ2-7	TRBV27	-	TRBD2	CASSSSGTSRYEQYF	TGTGCCAGCAGTTCCTCCGGGACTAGCCGCTACGAGCAGTACTTC
TRBJ2-7	TRBV7-9	once	-	CASSPGGFEQYF	TGTGCCAGCAGCCCCGGAGGCTTCGAGCAGTACTTC
TRBJ2-3	TRBV21-1	-	-	CASSNVLGTDTQYF	TGTGCCAGCAGCAACGTACTGGGAACAGATACGCAGTATTTT
TRBJ1-4	TRBV7-7	-	-	CASSLSLNEKLFF	TGTGCCAGCAGCTTAAGTCTTAATGAAAAACTGTTTTTT
TRBJ1-5	TRBV10-3	-	-	CAISESSRRGNQPQHF	TGTGCCATCAGTGAGAGCAGTCGGAGGGGGAATCAGCCCCAGCATTTT
TRBJ1-1	TRBV9	-	-	CASSVVRNTEAFF	TGTGCCAGCAGCGTGGTCCGGAACACTGAAGCTTTCTTT
TRBJ2-1	TRBV5-1	-	TRBD1	CASSPTGGGEQFF	TGCGCCAGCAGCCCCACAGGGGGCGGTGAGCAGTTCTTC
TRBJ1-1	TRBV5-1	few	TRBD1	CASSSRTGGMDTEAFF	TGCGCCAGCAGCTCGCGGACAGGGGGCATGGACACTGAAGCTTTCTTT
TRBJ2-1	TRBV6-1	-	TRBD2	CASSEGGLDYNEQFF	TGTGCCAGCAGTGAAGGGGGACTAGACTACAATGAGCAGTTCTTC
TRBJ2-7	TRBV29-1	-	-	CSVEEGNSIEQYF	TGCAGCGTTGAGGAAGGGAACTCCATCGAGCAGTACTTC
TRBJ2-1	TRBV7-2	once	-	CASSPGNEQFF	TGTGCCAGCAGCCCGGGTAATGAGCAGTTCTTC
TRBJ2-1	TRBV7-5	-	-	CARVRKVAHEQFF	TGTGCCAGAGTACGGAAGGTCGCACATGAGCAGTTCTTC
TRBJ1-1	TRBV28	-	-	CASSFRSKNEAFF	TGTGCCAGCAGTTTCCGGAGCAAAAATGAAGCTTTCTTT
TRBJ2-7	TRBV28	-	TRBD1	CASSSPTHHDRGYEQYF	TGTGCCAGCAGTTCCCCTACCCACCACGACAGGGGCTACGAGCAGTACTTC
TRBJ1-4	TRBV19	-	-	CASSSTGLDEKLFF	TGTGCCAGTAGCTCAACAGGGTTGGACGAAAAACTGTTTTTT
TRBJ2-2	TRBV7-6	-	-	CASSLDLGAVTGELFF	TGTGCCAGCAGCTTAGATCTAGGGGCGGTCACCGGGGAGCTGTTTTTT
TRBJ2-3	TRBV2	-	-	CASSRAAQPTDTQYF	TGTGCCAGCAGTCGAGCGGCTCAACCCACAGATACGCAGTATTTT
TRBJ1-1	TRBV5-1	-	-	CASSLASRNTEAFF	TGCGCCAGCAGCTTGGCAAGCAGGAACACTGAAGCTTTCTTT
TRBJ2-1	TRBV27	-	-	CASSPQTHTQQFF	TGTGCCAGCAGTCCCCAGACTCACACCCAGCAGTTCTTC
TRBJ2-3	TRBV5-4	-	-	CASSRGTDTQYF	TGTGCCAGCAGCCGGGGCACAGATACGCAGTATTTT
TRBJ1-2	TRBV27	-	-	CASSFLQGYYGYTF	TGTGCCAGCAGTTTCCTGCAGGGGTACTATGGCTACACCTTC
TRBJ1-1	TRBV5-6	-	-	CASSLVSGQAFF	TGTGCCAGCAGCTTGGTATCAGGGCAGGCTTTCTTT
TRBJ1-5	TRBV7-9	-	-	CASSSDLSAPQHF	TGTGCCAGCAGCTCCGACCTGTCGGCGCCCCAGCATTTT
TRBJ2-3	TRBV7-6	few	TRBD1	CASSSLDRGGTDTQYF	TGTGCCAGCAGCTCCCTTGACAGGGGTGGCACAGATACGCAGTATTTT
TRBJ2-7	TRBV7-8	once	-	CASSLGGAGDLYEQYF	TGTGCCAGCAGCTTAGGGGGGGCAGGCGACCTCTACGAGCAGTACTTC
TRBJ2-1	TRBV9	-	TRBD1	CASSVKTGLATYEQFF	TGTGCCAGCAGCGTAAAGACAGGGTTAGCTACATATGAGCAGTTCTTC
TRBJ1-4	TRBV27	-	TRBD1	CASSLLQGEDEKLFF	TGTGCCAGCAGTCTCCTCCAGGGGGAGGATGAAAAACTGTTTTTT
TRBJ2-7	TRBV7-9	-	TRBD1	CASSLETGSSYEQYF	TGTGCCAGCAGCTTAGAGACAGGGAGCTCCTACGAGCAGTACTTC
TRBJ1-5	TRBV7-6	-	-	CASSERENQPQHF	TGTGCCAGCAGCGAGAGGGAAAATCAGCCCCAGCATTTT
TRBJ1-1	TRBV7-9	-	-	CASSFSAKLEAFF	TGTGCCAGCAGCTTTTCCGCTAAACTTGAAGCTTTCTTT
TRBJ1-2	TRBV7-9	-	-	CASSFTGEGYGYTF	TGTGCCAGCAGCTTCACAGGTGAAGGATATGGCTACACTTTC
TRBJ2-2	TRBV6-6	-	TRBD2	CASSPGTSGGPGELFF	TGTGCCAGCAGTCCTGGGACTAGCGGGGGGCCCGGGGAGCTGTTTTTT
TRBJ1-1	TRBV7-9	-	-	CASSGEKNTEAFF	TGTGCCAGCAGTGGGGAGAAGAACACTGAAGCTTTCTTT
TRBJ2-3	TRBV27	-	-	CASSFGPGLASTDTQYF	TGTGCCAGCAGTTTCGGCCCGGGGCTAGCGAGCACAGATACGCAGTATTTT
TRBJ2-7	TRBV14	-	TRBD2	CASSRSLAGGYSYEQYF	TGTGCCAGCAGCCGATCACTAGCGGGGGGCTACTCCTACGAGCAGTACTTC
TRBJ1-2	TRBV5-4	-	-	CASSLFGGSYGYTF	TGTGCCAGCAGCTTGTTTGGAGGAAGCTATGGCTACACCTTC